Listed here are 14 T cell receptor beta chains from one sample, sequenced in a study of blood T cells in healthy people across ages. The use of a sample-barcoded 5' primer and a J-beta primer mix characterized a second PCR of 7 to 11 cycles. Using its own MiXCR run on the 5' RACE reads, TCRdb lists one record per CDR3 protein. This table holds over 1,500,000 distinct CDR3 sequences, 40% to 55% found once. Input material: blood. The receptors stem from a woman in her 40s in good health.

The rearrangement joins TRBV20-1 to TRBJ1-1; weak D call: TRBD1 (5 bases). Trimming left V 3 bases short and J 0 bases short, with 20 bases between. CDR3 size: 17 residues. Per germline, CDR1 DFQATT and CDR2 SNEGSKA (reference sequence). CDR3 coding DNA: TGCAGTGCTAGTGCCCCTCAGGGTAGTGGGATGAACACTGAAGCTTTCTTT. This sequence encodes CSASAPQGSGMNTEAFF.

J is TRBJ2-2 and V is TRBV6-6, with D perhaps matching TRBD1 (5 bases). V lost 7 bases and J 2 bases, leaving 11 bases between the germline ends. Germline assignment: CDR1 MNHNY and CDR2 SVGAGI (reference sequence). This CDR3 is built from 14 residues. CDR3: CASTLDRNTGELFF. CDR3 in DNA: TGTGCCAGCACCCTCGACAGAAACACCGGGGAGCTGTTTTTT.

To note about this clonotype: The junction departs from the called germline gene at one end, perhaps through a read error. The chain combines TRBV20-1 with TRBJ1-5; 10 nucleotides line up with TRBD1. The CDR3 is 16 amino acids. Germline CDR1 is DFQATT and CDR2 is SNEGSKA (reference sequence). This chain's CDR3 is CSAPDRGDYSNQSQHF. CDR3 DNA: TGCAGTGCGCCGGACAGGGGGGATTATAGCAATCAGTCCCAGCATTTT.

This clonotype was picked up one time. The chain is built from TRBV11-2 and TRBJ1-2; 9 positions match TRBD1. This CDR3 is built from 15 residues. Germline V gene sequence: CDR1 SGHAT, CDR2 FQNNGV. Unmatched junction bases numbered 8, after V lost 5 bases and J lost 4 bases. The CDR3 reads CASSANPGQGYGYTF. The CDR3, as DNA: TGTGCCAGCAGCGCCAACCCGGGACAGGGCTATGGCTACACCTTC. The variable domain in full, completed from reference TRBV11-2 and TRBJ1-2, reads EAGVAQSPRYKIIEKRQSVAFWCNPISGHATLYWYQQILGQGPKLLIQFQNNGVVDDSQLPKDRFSAERLKGVDSTLKIQPAKLEDSAVYLCASSANPGQGYGYTFGSGTRLTVV.

A few counts support this clonotype. The V and J genes are TRBV27 and TRBJ2-4; TRBD1 might be the D (6 bases). The J call is doubtful: the DNA matches TRBJ2-7 better. The CDR3 has 14 residues. The germline V gene has CDR1 MNHEY and CDR2 SMNVEV (reference sequence). This chain's CDR3 is CASSQTRGDDEQYF. CDR3 nucleotides: TGTGCCAGCAGTCAGACCAGGGGTGACGACGAGCAGTACTTC.

V and J are TRBV6-1 and TRBJ1-5; a weak D match, TRBD1 (6 bases). V lost 1 base and J lost 1, with 11 bases in between. CDR3 length: 16 residues. CDR1 and CDR2 from the germline V gene are MNHNS and SASEGT. CDR3 protein: CASSEEGDMSNQPQHF. The CDR3 region has the DNA TGTGCCAGCAGTGAAGAGGGGGACATGAGCAATCAGCCCCAGCATTTT.

This clonotype came up many times. The chain has TRBV7-2 and TRBJ2-5; tentatively, D is TRBD1 or TRBD2 (5 bases each). V lost 5 bases and J lost 5, with 12 bases in between. The CDR3 totals 13 residues. CDR1 is SGHTA and CDR2 is FQGNSA in the germline V gene. The CDR3 nucleotides are TGTGCCAGCAGCCGTCAATGGGGGGAGACCCAGTACTTC. Its protein product is CASSRQWGETQYF.

The chain carries TRBV29-1 and TRBJ1-2, with unresolved D. Germline CDR1 reads SQVTM; CDR2 reads ANQGSEA. Trimming pared 3 bases from V and 4 bases from J, leaving 12 bases between. This CDR3 contains 13 residues. The CDR3 DNA reads TGCAGCGTTGAGAGGAGCGGGTTCTATGGCTACACCTTC. Protein: CSVERSGFYGYTF.

This clonotype showed up just a few times. The chain uses TRBV4-2 and TRBJ2-5, with 7 nucleotides matching TRBD2. The CDR3 covers 15 residues. Germline V gene sequence: CDR1 LGHNA, CDR2 YNFKEQ. Trimming at V came to 4 bases and at J to 5 bases, leaving 10 bases not matched to a gene. CDR3 nucleotides: TGTGCCAGCAGCCGCCCCGTTGGGGGGGATGAGACCCAGTACTTC. Residues: CASSRPVGGDETQYF.

The rearrangement links TRBV6-2 or TRBV6-3 to TRBJ2-5, with no clear D. CDR1 is MNHEY, CDR2 SVGEGT, per germline. The V end lost 5 bases, the J end lost 5 bases, and 15 bases lay between the germline ends. The CDR3 has 14 amino acids. The CDR3 nucleotides are TGTGCCAGCAGTCGTAGACTCCAACGGGAGACCCAGTACTTC. Its translation is CASSRRLQRETQYF.

This clonotype has ten or more counts. This chain uses TRBV7-2 with TRBJ2-5; tentatively, D is TRBD1 or TRBD2 (6 bases each). The CDR3 sequence is 13 residues long. With 6 bases removed from V and 1 base from J, the gap between germline ends came to 9 bases. Germline V gene sequence: CDR1 SGHTA, CDR2 FQGNSA. The CDR3 reads CASSGGPQETQYF. CDR3 DNA: TGTGCCAGCAGTGGGGGGCCCCAAGAGACCCAGTACTTC.

The V gene is TRBV6-5, the J gene TRBJ1-5; D unclear. Germline CDR1 reads MNHEY; CDR2 reads SVGAGI. The CDR3 spans 12 residues. V gave up 8 bases and J gave up 2 bases, with 7 bases separating them. The CDR3 bases are TGTGCCAGCGGCGACGGCAATCAGCCCCAGCATTTT. This translates into CASGDGNQPQHF.

V is TRBV6-2 or TRBV6-3 and J is TRBJ2-3; 10 positions agree with TRBD2. With 6 bases clipped from V and 1 base from J, the junction kept 13 bases outside the gene matches. The CDR3 loop spans 18 amino acids. The germline V gene has CDR1 MNHEY and CDR2 SVGEGT. Here the CDR3 DNA reads TGTGCCAGCAGCCCCCGATACCATGGACTAGCGGGCACAGATACGCAGTATTTT. It is translated as CASSPRYHGLAGTDTQYF.

V and J are TRBV7-6 and TRBJ1-6; 10 nucleotides line up with TRBD1. With V trimmed by 3 bases and J by 7 bases, 6 bases remained unmatched. CDR1 is SGHVS, CDR2 FNYEAQ, per germline. There are 16 residues in the CDR3. This CDR3 is CASSLGLTGGNSPLHF. The CDR3 coding sequence is TGTGCCAGCAGCTTGGGATTGACAGGGGGCAATTCACCCCTCCACTTT.